This T cell receptor (beta chain) was documented in a study of T-cell reconstitution after alpha-beta-depleted transplantation in children. Notes on the study in general: One year post-transplant, T-cell counts and diversity were largely derived from T cells produced anew. Some patients showed high day-60 TCRbeta diversity, which derived from surviving recipient T cells and thymic progenitors.

About this clonotype itself: Its matching antigen is unknown.

Unique molecular identifiers were incorporated into the prepared TCRbeta library. In TCRdb, the PCR reads were re-called with MiXCR into one record per CDR3 protein. The sample has 700,000 or so distinct CDR3 sequences; less than 15% are singletons. Germline values: CDR1 LGHDT, CDR2 YNNKEL (reference sequence). V lost 4 bases, J lost 7 bases, and 10 bases lay in between. The CDR3 length is 12 residues. This sequence was found in a girl aged 2 to 9 with congenital amegakaryocytic thrombocytopenia, due to receive a stem cell transplant. This rearrangement joins TRBV3-1 to TRBJ1-2; D might be TRBD1 (5 bases). The input for sequencing was PBMCs, taken before TCRalphabeta/CD19-depleted stem cell transplant. CDR3 bases: TGTGCCAGCAGCCTAAGCACAGGTGGCTACACCTTC. This encodes CASSLSTGGYTF.